This T cell receptor (beta chain) is drawn from a study of lymphopenia after photon versus proton radiotherapy. Comments on this clone: Its antigen is not identified.

Study conclusions and caveats: Survival link was tested only in deceased patients; proton benefit remains a possibility. After lymphocyte nadir, photon-treated repertoires showed oligoclonal expansion, especially CD8+ Temra. A bigger post-nadir fall in TCR diversity correlated inversely with survival time in deceased patients. Under photons, naive T cells and diversity fell while effector/memory populations rose.

Sequencing was performed with immunoSEQ multiplex PCR; in TCRdb, only in-frame clones are kept and a portion is missing. Of 20,000 to 30,000 clones detected, roughly 82% appear once; the ten largest clones hold 21%. The material was peripheral blood, obtained from a patient treated with proton-based radiotherapy. The clonotype was recovered from a woman in her 70s with pancreatic cancer.

Written as DNA, the CDR3 is TGTGCCAGCAGTTACTCGGGGCGTACGCAGTATTTT. Translated: CASSYSGRTQYF. This chain uses TRBV6-5 with TRBJ2-3; weak D call: TRBD1 (5 bases). CDR3 length equals 12 residues. Trimming removed 0 bases from V and 8 bases from J, with 6 bases in between. CDR1 and CDR2 from the germline V gene are MNHEY and SVGAGI.